The next 30 T cell receptor beta chains were all read from a single sample in a study of cytomegalovirus exposure and HLA in healthy donors. It was with 60 Vbeta and 13 Jbeta primers that the PCR ran. Clones were sequenced by immunoSEQ multiplex PCR, and TCRdb holds only the in-frame ones, with some missing. Of roughly 170,000 clones in the sample, around 80% are singletons; the top ten hold about 1.3%. Sequences were obtained from PBMCs. These receptors were taken from a girl aged 2 to 10 in good health and CMV-seropositive.

The genes are TRBV10-3 and TRBJ1-4; D gene uncertain. V lost 3 bases and J lost 0, with 5 bases in between. Germline CDR1 and CDR2: ENHRY and SYGVKD. The CDR3 extends over 14 amino acids. CDR3 nucleotide sequence: TGTGCCATCAGTGATAGCACAACTAATGAAAAACTGTTTTTT. Residues: CAISDSTTNEKLFF.

V gene TRBV6-1 combines with J gene TRBJ2-1; the D gene is possibly TRBD2 (6 bases). Germline-derived CDR1 and CDR2 are MNHNS and SASEGT. V gave up 5 bases and J gave up 5 bases, with 16 bases separating them. This CDR3 is 15 amino acids long. Here the CDR3 DNA reads TGTGCCAGCAGTACCTTGGACGGAGGGAACAATGAGCAGTTCTTC. Its protein is CASSTLDGGNNEQFF.

The chain uses TRBV30 and TRBJ1-2, with D possibly being TRBD1 (5 bases). The germline V and J ends were trimmed by 0 bases and 0 bases, with 11 bases remaining between them. The germline CDR1 and CDR2 sequences are GTSNPN and SVGIG (reference sequence). The CDR3 totals 15 residues. In nucleotides, the CDR3 is TGTGCCTGGAGTGTCGGTGGGGCGCCTAACTATGGCTACACCTTC. Its protein product is CAWSVGGAPNYGYTF.

The chain carries TRBV28 and TRBJ2-7; D may be TRBD2 (6 bases). The CDR3 has 14 residues. The germline gives CDR1 MDHEN, CDR2 SYDVKM. Trimming pared 5 bases from V and 3 bases from J, leaving 14 bases between. The CDR3 DNA reads as TGTGCCAGCAGTGTCGGCGGGGTATTCTACGAGCAGTACTTC. This codes for CASSVGGVFYEQYF. Drawing the rest from reference TRBV28 and TRBJ2-7, the complete variable domain is DVKVTQSSRYLVKRTGEKVFLECVQDMDHENMFWYRQDPGLGLRLIYFSYDVKMKEKGDIPEGYSVSREKKERFSLILESASTNQTSMYLCASSVGGVFYEQYFGPGTRLTVT.

This clone turned up a few times. The chain's CDR3 is CASRQGAYTEAFF. CDR3 coding DNA: TGTGCCAGTCGACAGGGGGCATACACTGAAGCTTTCTTT. V and J are TRBV28 and TRBJ1-1, with 10 bases matching TRBD1. V lost 9 bases, J lost 3 bases, and 4 bases stayed unmatched. Germline V lookup: CDR1 MDHEN, CDR2 SYDVKM. The CDR3 loop spans 13 amino acids.

The rearrangement uses TRBV28 and TRBJ1-5; D perhaps matches TRBD1 (5 bases). There are 13 residues in the CDR3. V shed 7 bases and J shed 9 bases, with 16 bases lying between them. CDR1 and CDR2 (germline): MDHEN, SYDVKM. CDR3 protein: CASTDSPNMPQHF. The CDR3 nucleotides read TGTGCCAGCACCGACAGTCCCAATATGCCCCAGCATTTT. The full variable domain, rest sourced from reference TRBV28 and TRBJ1-5, is DVKVTQSSRYLVKRTGEKVFLECVQDMDHENMFWYRQDPGLGLRLIYFSYDVKMKEKGDIPEGYSVSREKKERFSLILESASTNQTSMYLCASTDSPNMPQHFGDGTRLSIL.

The sample holds one count of this clone. The gene calls are TRBV9 and TRBJ1-4; the match to TRBD1 covers 7 bases. The CDR3 spans 14 residues. Germline CDR1 and CDR2: SGDLS and YYNGEE. With 4 bases clipped from V and 5 bases from J, the junction kept 5 bases outside the gene matches. The CDR3 here is CASSPGQPNEKLFF. CDR3 nucleotides: TGTGCCAGCAGCCCGGGACAGCCAAATGAAAAACTGTTTTTT.

This sequence joins TRBV5-4 and TRBJ1-2, with TRBD1 identical over 7 bases. The germline V gene has CDR1 SGHNT and CDR2 YYREEE (reference sequence). The CDR3 extends over 12 amino acids. The trim removed 4 bases at V and 7 bases at J, leaving 4 bases unmatched. The CDR3 DNA reads as TGTGCCAGCAGCCAGGGGGGCTGTGGCTACACCTTC. Protein product: CASSQGGCGYTF.

A few counts support this clone. The CDR3 spells CASSYSKRGVPDGYTF. CDR3 bases: TGTGCCAGCAGTTACTCGAAACGGGGGGTGCCCGATGGCTACACCTTC. The chain couples TRBV6-5 to TRBJ1-2; perhaps TRBD1 as D (5 bases). This CDR3 is 16 amino acids long. Looked up from germline, CDR1 is MNHEY and CDR2 is SVGAGI. Trimming shortened V by 0 bases and J by 6 bases, and 17 bases separated the two germline ends.

V usage is TRBV18 and J usage is TRBJ2-5; tentatively, D is TRBD2 (5 bases). Trimming removed 1 base at V and 4 bases at J, with 16 bases between. CDR1 and CDR2 (germline): KGHSH, LQKENI. The CDR3 covers 16 residues. The CDR3 protein is CASSPLPTVEGETQYF. CDR3 sequence (DNA): TGTGCCAGCTCACCACTCCCGACGGTCGAGGGAGAGACCCAGTACTTC.

This chain joins TRBV27 and TRBJ1-5, with 9 nucleotides matching TRBD1. CDR3 length: 16 residues. V was pared by 6 bases and J by 4 bases, with 10 bases of the junction left unmatched. CDR1 and CDR2 (germline): MNHEY, SMNVEV (reference sequence). The CDR3 region is CASSPDRGNWNQPQHF. The CDR3 DNA is TGTGCCAGCAGCCCTGACAGGGGGAATTGGAATCAGCCCCAGCATTTT.

The gene calls are TRBV11-2 and TRBJ2-2, with TRBD2 identical over 10 bases. This CDR3 spans 19 amino acids. Germline CDR1 is SGHAT and CDR2 is FQNNGV. Trimming took 6 bases from V and 1 from J; bases not matched to a gene: 14. In DNA form, the CDR3 reads TGTGCCAGCAGAAACCCTCTCGGCGGACTAGCGGTGAACACCGGGGAGCTGTTTTTT. Translation: CASRNPLGGLAVNTGELFF.

The rearrangement joins TRBV18 to TRBJ2-7; D not certain. The germline V gene encodes CDR1 KGHSH and CDR2 LQKENI. CDR3 size: 14 residues. V lost 2 bases and J lost 0, with 8 bases in between. The CDR3 sequence is CASSPATHSYEQYF. Here the CDR3 DNA reads TGTGCCAGCTCACCAGCTACCCACTCCTACGAGCAGTACTTC.

This clone was counted between two and nine times. The genes are TRBV30 and TRBJ1-4; D may be TRBD1 (5 bases). V gave up 0 bases and J gave up 4 bases, with 12 bases separating them. The CDR3 length is 15 residues. The germline V gene has CDR1 GTSNPN and CDR2 SVGIG (reference sequence). Here the CDR3 reads CAWSVSTGYNEKLFF. As DNA, the CDR3 is TGTGCCTGGAGTGTAAGCACAGGATATAATGAAAAACTGTTTTTT.

This clone was found a few times. The V and J genes are TRBV6-1 and TRBJ1-1, with 10 bases matching TRBD1. CDR3 length equals 15 residues. Germline loops: CDR1 MNHNS, CDR2 SASEGT. V dropped 8 bases and J dropped 0; count of bases not matched to a gene: 6. CDR3 in DNA: TGTGCCAGCCAGGACAGGGGGAAATTGAACACTGAAGCTTTCTTT. It encodes CASQDRGKLNTEAFF.

This clone came up a few times. The chain is built from TRBV30 and TRBJ1-1; D uncertain. Germline V lookup: CDR1 GTSNPN, CDR2 SVGIG (reference sequence). The CDR3 length is 14 residues. V lost 0 bases, J lost 0 bases, and 8 bases lay in between. CDR3 in DNA: TGTGCCTGGAGTGTACGGTCTGTGAACACTGAAGCTTTCTTT. This sequence encodes CAWSVRSVNTEAFF.

This chain uses TRBV6-5 with TRBJ2-7, with D perhaps TRBD2 (6 bases). CDR3 length: 14 amino acids. Germline assignment: CDR1 MNHEY and CDR2 SVGAGI. The V and J ends lost 2 bases and 1 base respectively, with 9 bases between them. CDR3 in amino acids: CASSYQAGSYEQYF. The CDR3 DNA is TGTGCCAGCAGTTACCAGGCGGGGTCCTACGAGCAGTACTTC.

This clone has more than one count but fewer than ten. The chain couples TRBV5-1 to TRBJ2-6, with 8 bases aligning to TRBD1. CDR3 length equals 17 residues. From germline, CDR1 is SGHRS and CDR2 YFSETQ. V gave up 0 bases and J gave up 4 bases; unmatched junction bases: 6. CDR3 DNA: TGCGCCAGCAGCTTGGTCTGGACAGGGTCCGGGGCCAACGTCCTGACTTTC. This codes for CASSLVWTGSGANVLTF.

Only one count was recorded for this clone. V usage is TRBV4-1 and J usage is TRBJ2-7; TRBD2 agrees at 12 bases. Germline-derived CDR1 and CDR2 are MGHRA and YSYEKL. With V trimmed by 1 base and J by 6 bases, 4 bases remained unmatched. The CDR3 runs to 15 residues. CDR3 protein: CASSQGLAGVLEQYF. CDR3 coding DNA: TGCGCCAGCAGCCAAGGACTAGCGGGAGTTCTCGAGCAGTACTTC.

The genes are TRBV30 and TRBJ2-7, with 8 positions matching TRBD2. V lost 2 bases, J lost 5 bases, and 11 bases stayed unmatched. The V gene's germline CDR1 is GTSNPN and CDR2 SVGIG (reference sequence). The CDR3 extends over 15 amino acids. The CDR3 DNA reads as TGTGCCTGGAGTCCCACAAGGCTAGCGGGTAACGAGCAGTACTTC. It specifies CAWSPTRLAGNEQYF.

The chain is built from TRBV5-1 and TRBJ2-2; 13 nucleotides line up with TRBD2. Trimming took 4 bases from V and 6 from J; bases not matched to a gene: 9. The germline V gene encodes CDR1 SGHRS and CDR2 YFSETQ. The CDR3 runs to 17 residues. This chain's CDR3 is CASSKPTSGRASGELFF. CDR3 DNA sequence: TGCGCCAGCAGCAAACCAACTAGCGGGAGGGCATCCGGGGAGCTGTTTTTT.

The chain joins TRBV5-1 to TRBJ1-3; weak D call: TRBD1 (6 bases). Trimming took off 4 bases at V and 7 bases at J, with 12 bases between the two ends. The CDR3 spans 13 residues. Germline-derived CDR1 and CDR2 are SGHRS and YFSETQ. As DNA, the CDR3 is TGCGCCAGCAGCGACGGACAGCTCAACACCATATATTTT. It specifies CASSDGQLNTIYF.

The table lists this clone with a count of one. The chain is built from TRBV5-1 and TRBJ1-5; 8 bases align to TRBD1. V trimming: 7 bases; J trimming: 7 bases; junction bases outside the gene matches: 19. Germline V lookup: CDR1 SGHRS, CDR2 YFSETQ. This CDR3 comprises 17 residues. The CDR3 DNA reads as TGCGCCAGCGAAGCCGGGACAGGTCCCATTAGCGGCCAGCCCCAGCATTTT. Translation: CASEAGTGPISGQPQHF. The complete variable domain, with remaining parts taken from reference TRBV5-1 and TRBJ1-5, reads KAGVTQTPRYLIKTRGQQVTLSCSPISGHRSVSWYQQTPGQGLQFLFEYFSETQRNKGNFPGRFSGRQFSNSRSEMNVSTLELGDSALYLCASEAGTGPISGQPQHFGDGTRLSIL.

This rearrangement joins TRBV5-5 to TRBJ2-2, with a weak D call TRBD1 (7 bases). The germline V gene has CDR1 SGHKS and CDR2 YYEKEE (reference sequence). Trimming took 4 bases from V and 4 from J, leaving 17 bases between them. The CDR3 is made up of 16 amino acids. The CDR3 is CASSLTGTGATGELFF. The CDR3 coding sequence is TGTGCCAGCAGCCTGACAGGGACGGGGGCCACCGGGGAGCTGTTTTTT.

The V call is TRBV6-4, the J call TRBJ2-1; tentatively, D is TRBD2 (6 bases). The V end lost 5 bases, the J end lost 3 bases, and 8 bases lay between the germline ends. The length of the CDR3 is 13 residues. Germline V CDR1 and CDR2: MRHNA, SNTAGT. The CDR3 region has the DNA TGTGCCAGCAGTACGACTAGCTACAATGAGCAGTTCTTC. Encoded protein: CASSTTSYNEQFF.

The V gene is TRBV28, the J gene TRBJ1-2; D gene ambiguous. The CDR3 totals 15 residues. Germline V gene sequence: CDR1 MDHEN, CDR2 SYDVKM. The V and J ends lost 5 bases and 2 bases respectively, with 15 bases between them. CDR3 protein: CASSPLPPQNYGYTF. CDR3 DNA sequence: TGTGCCAGCAGTCCCCTCCCCCCACAAAACTATGGCTACACCTTC.

The genes are TRBV6-5 and TRBJ2-7; 12 positions match TRBD2. V lost 5 bases to trimming and J lost 3 bases; unmatched junction nucleotides: 2. CDR3 size: 14 residues. Germline CDR1 is MNHEY and CDR2 is SVGAGI. CDR3 nucleotides: TGTGCCAGCAGTGAGACTAGCGGGAGCTACGAGCAGTACTTC. It encodes CASSETSGSYEQYF.

The rearrangement uses TRBV5-1 and TRBJ2-5; D perhaps matches TRBD1 (6 bases). V was pared by 1 base and J by 1 base, with 17 bases between. CDR1 and CDR2 from the germline V gene are SGHRS and YFSETQ. This CDR3 has 17 amino acids. The CDR3 bases are TGCGCCAGCAGCTTGTATGGGTTAGGGGGTCTCCAAGAGACCCAGTACTTC. The encoded protein is CASSLYGLGGLQETQYF.

This sequence joins TRBV6-5 and TRBJ1-1; D might be TRBD1 (5 bases). The CDR3 has 11 residues. CDR1 and CDR2 (germline): MNHEY, SVGAGI. Trimming took off 10 bases at V and 2 bases at J, with 8 bases between the two ends. CDR3 amino acids: CATQGNTEAFF. The CDR3 coding sequence is TGTGCCACCCAGGGAAACACTGAAGCTTTCTTT.

The J gene is TRBJ1-5, the V gene TRBV18; no firm D call. The V gene's germline CDR1 is KGHSH and CDR2 LQKENI. The CDR3 is 14 amino acids. The V gene lost 3 bases and the J gene lost 8 bases, with 14 bases spanning the gap. As DNA, the CDR3 is TGTGCCAGCTCACCTACTACTACTTCGGAGCCCCAGCATTTT. This gives the protein CASSPTTTSEPQHF.